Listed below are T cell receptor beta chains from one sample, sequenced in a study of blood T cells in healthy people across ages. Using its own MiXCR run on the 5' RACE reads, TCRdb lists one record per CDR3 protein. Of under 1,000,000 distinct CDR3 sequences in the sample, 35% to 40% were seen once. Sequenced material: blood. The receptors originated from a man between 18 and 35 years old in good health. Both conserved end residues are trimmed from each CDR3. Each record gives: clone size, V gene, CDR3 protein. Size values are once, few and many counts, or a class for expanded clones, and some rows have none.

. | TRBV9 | ASSAGTGKGNTEAF
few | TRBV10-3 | ATLDRWATDTQY
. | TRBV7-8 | ASSFIRGVAF
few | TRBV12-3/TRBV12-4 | ASILDGNTEAF
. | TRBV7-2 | ASSLKLEQY
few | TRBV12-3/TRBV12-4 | ASSMHAEARKTQY
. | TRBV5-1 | ANSLGREGDEQF
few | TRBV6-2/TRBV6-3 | ASSFPGAPEGTDTQY
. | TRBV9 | ASSGPLGPKETQY
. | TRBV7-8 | ASSLVEPASYSPLH
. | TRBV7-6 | ASSHRVDNSPLH
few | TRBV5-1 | ASSVTATEYEQY
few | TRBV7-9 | ASSLGQGGVNEKLF
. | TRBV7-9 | ASSSRRAYERY
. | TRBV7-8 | ASSLAFKRGPYNEQY
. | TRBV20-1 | SAWTSGYTGELF
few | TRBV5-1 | ASSLDSGGTTDTQY
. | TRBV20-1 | SASPAGGAASTDTQY
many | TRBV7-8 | ASSRYGAQGETQY
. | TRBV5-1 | ASRGSGETQY
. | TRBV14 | ASSQFGEEDGYT
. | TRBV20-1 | SAELSTGLKEAF
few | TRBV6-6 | ASRGADQPQH
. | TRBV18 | ASSPEAGMNTEAF
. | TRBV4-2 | ASSQPGQDTGELF
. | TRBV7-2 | ASSLRGGGGDTQY
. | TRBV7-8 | ASSLELAGTYEQY
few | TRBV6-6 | ASSYLGGANTGELF
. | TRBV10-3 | AISEQEDEQY
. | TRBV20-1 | SARPGTDTDTQY
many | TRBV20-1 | SVNQGGEQY
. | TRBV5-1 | ASSLAFQSSYNKQF
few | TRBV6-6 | AISRDVSNQPQH
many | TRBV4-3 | ASSHGLAGESYNEQF
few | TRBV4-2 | ASSQLRTENTEAF
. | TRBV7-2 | ASSLAFGSYNEQY
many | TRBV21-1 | ASSKAHTSYEQY
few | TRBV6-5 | ASSYADRDTEAF
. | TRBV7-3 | ASSLYKMNTEAF
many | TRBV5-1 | ASGPTGTEETQY
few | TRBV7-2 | ASSFWTRPDNEQY
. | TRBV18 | ASSPTRGDQPQH
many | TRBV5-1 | ASSLKTGTYEQY
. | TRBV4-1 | ASSQVGGANTEAF
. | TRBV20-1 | SAGRPSNTGELF
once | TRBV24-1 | ATSDSGQGAPGELF
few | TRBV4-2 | ASSQETDRGELF
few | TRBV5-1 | ASSSLDRANTDTQY
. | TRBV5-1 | ASGLAEAYNEQF
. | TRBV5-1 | ASSVAADRHQETQY
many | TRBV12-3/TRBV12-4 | ASSFGGQQETQY
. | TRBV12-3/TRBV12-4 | ASSPHRGYGYT
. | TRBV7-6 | ASSPGTAREQY
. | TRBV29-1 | SGDRGSTGELF
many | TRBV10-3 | ATLPGTQY
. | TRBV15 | ATSRGPTAETQY
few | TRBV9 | ASSPEDGPYEQY
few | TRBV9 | ASSPSDGYT
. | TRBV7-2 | ASSLMRGPYEQY
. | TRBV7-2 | ASSFWAGGTDTQY